These 27 T cell receptor beta chains share one sample of origin, sequenced in a study of identical twins. TCRdb itself ran the 5' RACE reads through MiXCR, one entry per CDR3 protein. The sample contains approximately 890,000 distinct CDR3 sequences, roughly an eighth of which appear only once. In addition, the sample was reused for a study of yellow fever vaccine responses in identical twins.

Sequencing input: PBMCs. These receptors originate from a woman under 30 in good health.

This clonotype was counted only a few times. CDR3 in DNA: TGTGCCAGCAGTTACTCAGGGGATGGGGCCAACGTCCTGACTTTC. Translated, it gives CASSYSGDGANVLTF. The J gene is TRBJ2-6, the V gene TRBV6-5; D may be TRBD1 (5 bases). With 0 bases removed from V and 3 bases from J, the gap between germline ends came to 6 bases. CDR3 length: 15 amino acids. Germline CDR1 reads MNHEY; CDR2 reads SVGAGI.

This clonotype was counted many times. V and J are TRBV24-1 and TRBJ2-1, with unresolved D. The CDR3 has 13 residues. The V gene lost 4 bases and the J gene lost 9 bases, with 12 bases spanning the gap. CDR1 KGHDR and CDR2 SFDVKD come from the germline V gene. The DNA of the CDR3 is TGTGCCACCAGTGACAGTCCAGACGGTGAGCAGTTCTTC. This translates into CATSDSPDGEQFF.

CDR3 DNA sequence: TGCAGTGCTAGCTCGCCCAGCTTCACCGGGGAGCTGTTTTTT. Translated, it gives CSASSPSFTGELFF. The chain carries TRBV20-1 and TRBJ2-2; D unresolved. The CDR3 extends over 14 amino acids. Germline V gene sequence: CDR1 DFQATT, CDR2 SNEGSKA (reference sequence). V was shortened by 3 bases and J by 4 bases, with 12 bases between the two germline ends.

This clonotype was detected a few times. The rearrangement links TRBV7-9 to TRBJ2-3; perhaps D is TRBD1 or TRBD2 (5 bases each). Trimming pared 4 bases from V and 5 bases from J, leaving 19 bases between. From germline, CDR1 is SEHNR and CDR2 FQNEAQ (reference sequence). The CDR3 has 16 residues. CDR3 sequence reads: CASSSEGPGIRDTQYF. The CDR3 DNA sequence: TGTGCCAGCAGCTCAGAGGGTCCAGGGATTAGAGATACGCAGTATTTT.

This clonotype has a count of ten or more. The genes are TRBV2 and TRBJ2-7, with D possibly TRBD1 on 5 matching bases. CDR1 SNHLY and CDR2 FYNNEI come from the germline V gene. The CDR3 has 13 residues. V was cut by 7 bases and J by 2 bases, with 12 bases left in between. The CDR3 loop is CASNKDNPYEQYF. The CDR3 DNA sequence: TGTGCCAGCAATAAGGACAACCCCTACGAGCAGTACTTC. Full variable domain (outside the CDR3, taken from reference TRBV2 and TRBJ2-7): EPEVTQTPSHQVTQMGQEVILRCVPISNHLYFYWYRQILGQKVEFLVSFYNNEISEKSEIFDDQFSVERPDGSNFTLKIRSTKLEDSAMYFCASNKDNPYEQYFGPGTRLTVT.

The chain carries TRBV20-1 and TRBJ2-3; 14 bases match TRBD2. Germline CDR1 and CDR2: DFQATT and SNEGSKA (reference sequence). V trimming: 1 base; J trimming: 3 bases; junction bases outside the gene matches: 9. This CDR3 has 18 residues. The CDR3 DNA is TGCAGTGCTAGAGGTCCGACTAGCGGGAGGGCAGTGACAGATACGCAGTATTTT. It encodes CSARGPTSGRAVTDTQYF.

The chain uses TRBV29-1 and TRBJ2-1; 9 bases line up with TRBD1. The germline gives CDR1 SQVTM, CDR2 ANQGSEA. V shed 5 bases, J shed 6 bases, and the junction held 17 bases outside the gene matches. This CDR3 has 17 residues. This chain's CDR3 is CSVLQGAGLTISNEQFF. CDR3 bases: TGCAGCGTTCTACAGGGGGCCGGTCTTACCATCTCCAATGAGCAGTTCTTC.

This clonotype has only a few counts. The rearrangement uses TRBV20-1 and TRBJ1-5; TRBD1 is a possible D gene (5 bases). The germline gives CDR1 DFQATT, CDR2 SNEGSKA (reference sequence). The CDR3 has 14 residues. Between the trimmed V and J ends, which lost 0 bases and 1 base, there was a span of 7 bases. CDR3 bases: TGCAGTGCTAGAGATGCAGGGAGCAATCAGCCCCAGCATTTT. Its protein product is CSARDAGSNQPQHF.

V and J are TRBV19 and TRBJ1-6; TRBD1 is a possible D gene (5 bases). The CDR3 is made up of 15 amino acids. Germline V gene sequence: CDR1 LNHDA, CDR2 SQIVND (reference sequence). Trimming shortened V by 7 bases and J by 4 bases, and 14 bases separated the two germline ends. CDR3 nucleotide sequence: TGTGCCAGTACTCCGCAGGGTTCGTATAATTCACCCCTCCACTTT. Translation: CASTPQGSYNSPLHF.

This clonotype appeared a few times. The chain joins TRBV11-2 to TRBJ1-2, with TRBD1 matching over 8 bases. The CDR3 contains 14 residues. Germline trimming cut 6 bases from V and 2 bases from J; bases unmatched to any gene: 5. The germline CDR1 and CDR2 sequences are SGHAT and FQNNGV. The CDR3 here is CASRETGENYGYTF. The CDR3 coding sequence is TGTGCCAGCAGAGAGACAGGGGAGAACTATGGCTACACCTTC.

This clonotype occurred many times. V gene TRBV6-5 combines with J gene TRBJ2-1, with 10 nucleotides matching TRBD2. CDR1 MNHEY and CDR2 SVGAGI come from the germline V gene. The CDR3 is 14 amino acids. Trimming at V came to 5 bases and at J to 8 bases, leaving 6 bases not matched to a gene. The CDR3 DNA sequence: TGTGCCAGCAGTAACCCGGGACTAGCGTATGAGCAGTTCTTC. Its protein product is CASSNPGLAYEQFF.

The CDR3 DNA is TGTGCCAGCAGTGTTGAGGGGACGGCCACTGAAGCTTTCTTT. It yields the protein CASSVEGTATEAFF. V and J are TRBV6-1 and TRBJ1-1; D perhaps matches TRBD1 (5 bases). CDR1 and CDR2 (germline): MNHNS, SASEGT. Trimming took 4 bases from V and 4 from J, leaving 13 bases between them. This CDR3 region has 14 residues.

Many counts were recorded for this clonotype. The V and J genes are TRBV7-3 and TRBJ2-5, with TRBD2 matching 7 bases. CDR1 is SGHTA, CDR2 FQGTGA, per germline. V dropped 2 bases and J dropped 2; count of bases not matched to a gene: 5. The CDR3 loop spans 15 amino acids. Written as DNA, the CDR3 is TGTGCCAGCAGCTTAGCGGGAGAACCACAAGAGACCCAGTACTTC. Amino acids: CASSLAGEPQETQYF.

The genes are TRBV7-9 and TRBJ2-3; TRBD2 agrees at 9 bases. The germline V gene has CDR1 SEHNR and CDR2 FQNEAQ (reference sequence). This CDR3 is built from 15 residues. J gave up 3 bases and V 2 bases, and 3 bases lay outside the gene matches. The CDR3 DNA is TGTGCCAGCAGCTTATACAGCGGGGGGACAGATACGCAGTATTTT. It translates to CASSLYSGGTDTQYF.

This chain joins TRBV6-4 and TRBJ1-4; no clear D. The CDR3 totals 12 residues. Germline V gene lookup returns CDR1 MRHNA and CDR2 SNTAGT. V lost 2 bases to trimming and J lost 10 bases, with 8 bases between them. The CDR3 protein is CASSDRTGKLFF. In DNA form, the CDR3 reads TGTGCCAGCAGTGACCGGACCGGAAAACTGTTTTTT.

In its sample, this clonotype was seen many times. The chain joins TRBV12-3 or TRBV12-4 to TRBJ2-5; D remains unclear. V was clipped by 5 bases and J by 5 bases, with 15 bases between them. CDR3 length: 14 residues. The CDR3: CASSLFHGTETQYF. The CDR3 DNA is TGTGCCAGCAGTCTATTCCACGGAACGGAGACCCAGTACTTC.

This clonotype appeared many times. The chain uses TRBV11-2 and TRBJ2-7; D not certain. Germline CDR1 SGHAT, CDR2 FQNNGV. This CDR3 spans 12 amino acids. Deletions cut 5 bases from V and 2 bases from J, with 7 bases between. The CDR3 nucleotides read TGTGCCAGCAGCGCGAGGCCCTACGAGCAGTACTTC. As protein: CASSARPYEQYF.

The chain employs TRBV12-3 or TRBV12-4 and TRBJ2-7; 7 nucleotides agree with TRBD2. The J segment lost 5 bases and the V segment lost 6 bases, leaving 10 bases of the junction unmatched. This CDR3 contains 14 residues. The CDR3 region is CASRDSSGSNEQYF. The CDR3 nucleotides read TGTGCCAGCAGAGATTCTAGCGGCAGTAACGAGCAGTACTTC.

The rearrangement joins TRBV27 to TRBJ2-7, with D perhaps matching TRBD1 or TRBD2 (5 bases each). CDR1 and CDR2 from the germline V gene are MNHEY and SMNVEV (reference sequence). This CDR3 has 15 residues. CDR3 coding DNA: TGTCCCAGCAAATTCTCGGATGCAGGGAGATACGAGCAGTACGTC. Protein: CPSKFSDAGRYEQYV.

The table lists this clonotype with a few counts. The chain recombines TRBV6-5 with TRBJ2-5; 7 bases map to TRBD1. The CDR3 runs 16 residues. Germline V gene lookup returns CDR1 MNHEY and CDR2 SVGAGI. V lost 2 bases, J lost 2 bases, and 8 bases stayed unmatched. CDR3 DNA sequence: TGTGCCAGCAGTTACGGGCAGGGGGTCAGGCAAGAGACCCAGTACTTC. Its protein is CASSYGQGVRQETQYF.

The chain links TRBV20-1 to TRBJ1-4; D call uncertain. This CDR3 is 13 amino acids long. Trimming shortened V by 1 base and J by 8 bases, and 11 bases separated the two germline ends. Germline values: CDR1 DFQATT, CDR2 SNEGSKA (reference sequence). The CDR3: CSARGLAREKLFF. The CDR3 region has the DNA TGCAGTGCTAGAGGATTGGCCCGGGAAAAACTGTTTTTT.

In this sample, this clonotype turned up a few times. The V and J genes are TRBV5-1 and TRBJ2-2; perhaps TRBD2 as D (5 bases). In germline, CDR1 is SGHRS, CDR2 YFSETQ. The CDR3 is 16 amino acids. V was trimmed by 0 bases and J by 2 bases, leaving 11 bases between them. The CDR3 nucleotides read TGCGCCAGCAGCTTGGCCGGAGCGGACAACACCGGGGAGCTGTTTTTT. Its protein is CASSLAGADNTGELFF.

This sequence joins TRBV12-3 or TRBV12-4 and TRBJ2-7; TRBD1 aligns across 9 bases. The CDR3 loop spans 15 amino acids. J gave up 5 bases and V 3 bases, and 8 bases lay outside the gene matches. DNA for the CDR3: TGTGCCAGCAGTTTTGGGACAGGGAAGCAGGACGAGCAGTACTTC. Translation: CASSFGTGKQDEQYF.

The chain has TRBV5-1 and TRBJ2-2; 10 bases align to TRBD2. The CDR3 is 17 residues long. The junction had 10 bases not matched to a gene; V was cut back by 2 bases and J by 6 bases. Germline V gene data show CDR1 as SGHRS and CDR2 as YFSETQ. The CDR3 loop reads CASSFEGRLAGAGELFF. The DNA for the CDR3 is TGCGCCAGCAGCTTCGAGGGTCGGCTAGCGGGAGCCGGGGAGCTGTTTTTT.

Many counts were recorded for this clonotype. CDR3 region: CASRGVGDTQYF. CDR3 DNA: TGCGCCAGCAGGGGGGTTGGAGATACGCAGTATTTT. This chain uses TRBV4-1 with TRBJ2-3; tentatively, D is TRBD1 or TRBD2 (5 bases each). This CDR3 contains 12 residues. V lost 6 bases, J lost 5 bases, and 9 bases lay in between. Germline V CDR1 and CDR2: MGHRA, YSYEKL.

The genes are TRBV5-1 and TRBJ2-2; D unclear. V was shortened by 4 bases and J by 6 bases, with 16 bases between the two germline ends. CDR3 length equals 15 residues. Germline CDR1 reads SGHRS; CDR2 reads YFSETQ. The CDR3 protein is CASSGPSSIPGELFF. CDR3 coding DNA: TGCGCCAGCAGCGGACCCTCGAGTATCCCCGGGGAGCTGTTTTTT.

In this sample, this clonotype turned up many times. The V and J genes are TRBV3-1 and TRBJ2-7, with no clear D. The germline CDR1 and CDR2 sequences are LGHDT and YNNKEL (reference sequence). Trimming cost V 3 bases and J 2 bases, with 11 bases left between them. This CDR3 region has 14 residues. CDR3 sequence: CASSHDTLPYEQYF. The CDR3 region has the DNA TGTGCCAGCAGCCACGACACACTACCCTACGAGCAGTACTTC.